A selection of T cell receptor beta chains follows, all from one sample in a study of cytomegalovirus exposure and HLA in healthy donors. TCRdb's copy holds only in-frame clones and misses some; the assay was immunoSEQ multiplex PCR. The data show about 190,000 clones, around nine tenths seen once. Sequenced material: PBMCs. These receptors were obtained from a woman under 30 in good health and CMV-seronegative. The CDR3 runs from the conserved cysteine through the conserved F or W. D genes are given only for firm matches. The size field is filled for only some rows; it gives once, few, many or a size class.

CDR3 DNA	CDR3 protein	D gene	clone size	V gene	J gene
TGTGCCAGCAGCTGGGGGGACAGGGCACGCTATGGCTACACCTTC	CASSWGDRARYGYTF	TRBD1	few	TRBV9	TRBJ1-2
TGTGCCAGCAGTGACGGGCAGGGTCGGGCTGAAGCTTTCTTT	CASSDGQGRAEAFF	.	.	TRBV5-4	TRBJ1-1
TGTGCCAGCAGTTGGGCGAACACTGAAGCTTTCTTT	CASSWANTEAFF	.	.	TRBV28	TRBJ1-1
TGTGCCAGCAGCTTAACCCATCTGTCCAGCACCTTC	CASSLTHLSSTF	.	.	TRBV7-2	TRBJ1-2
TGTGCCATCAGTGAGTCGAACAGGGGGGAGGACGGCTACACCTTC	CAISESNRGEDGYTF	TRBD1	few	TRBV10-3	TRBJ1-2
TGTGCCAGCGGACTAGCGGGGGCCCTCACAGATACGCAGTATTTT	CASGLAGALTDTQYF	TRBD2	.	TRBV7-9	TRBJ2-3
TGTGCCAGCAGCTCACGGCAGGGGGCCGGCTACAATGAGCAGTTCTTC	CASSSRQGAGYNEQFF	TRBD1	.	TRBV7-6	TRBJ2-1
TGCGCCAGCGGGATTGGACAGACCAACGAGCAGTACTTC	CASGIGQTNEQYF	.	.	TRBV5-1	TRBJ2-7
TGTGCCAGCAGTCTAACAGACAGTTATGATGGCTACACCTTC	CASSLTDSYDGYTF	.	.	TRBV6-5	TRBJ1-2
TGTGCCAGCAGCTTGGGGACAGGGGGGCGCACAGATACGCAGTATTTT	CASSLGTGGRTDTQYF	TRBD1	.	TRBV5-8	TRBJ2-3
TGTGCCAGCAGCTTCGGCGGGAGGAACACCGGGGAGCTGTTTTTT	CASSFGGRNTGELFF	TRBD2	.	TRBV11-3	TRBJ2-2
TGTGCCAGCAGCCAAGGGGCGGGAGGAAGTTTCTTC	CASSQGAGGSFF	TRBD2	.	TRBV14	TRBJ2-1
TGTGCCAGCCAGAACGGGGGAGGGGACGAGCAGTACTTC	CASQNGGGDEQYF	TRBD2	.	TRBV6-6	TRBJ2-7
TGTGCCAGCAGCCCCGCGGGGCAGACAAACATTCAGTACTTC	CASSPAGQTNIQYF	.	.	TRBV4-2	TRBJ2-4
TGTGCCAGCAGGCCGGGACAGGGACAAAAACTGTTTTTT	CASRPGQGQKLFF	TRBD1	.	TRBV6-5	TRBJ1-4
TGTGCCAGCAGGGCTCCGGGACAGGCCTACAATGAGCAGTTCTTC	CASRAPGQAYNEQFF	TRBD1	.	TRBV6-5	TRBJ2-1
TGTGCCTGGAGTAGAGTCCTAACTAATGAAAAACTGTTTTTT	CAWSRVLTNEKLFF	.	.	TRBV30	TRBJ1-4
TGTGCCAGCAGCTTGGGAGGGAACACCGGGGAGCTGTTTTTT	CASSLGGNTGELFF	.	.	TRBV5-5	TRBJ2-2
TGCAGCGTAGCGCGGGAGGGGACGCAGTATTTT	CSVAREGTQYF	TRBD2	.	TRBV29-1	TRBJ2-3
TGCGCCAGCAGCTCCGGGACTCTTAATGAAAAACTGTTTTTT	CASSSGTLNEKLFF	.	.	TRBV5-1	TRBJ1-4
TGCGCCAGCAGCCATAGACTAGCGGGAGGGCTAGTTAGCTCCAATGAGCAGTTCTTC	CASSHRLAGGLVSSNEQFF	TRBD2	few	TRBV4-1	TRBJ2-1
TGTGCCAGCAGGACTAGCGGGAGTCAGAACGAGCAGTACTTC	CASRTSGSQNEQYF	TRBD2	.	TRBV2	TRBJ2-7